This T cell receptor beta chain was identified during a study of blood T cell repertoires in COVID-19. Deletions cut 5 bases from V and 3 bases from J, with 14 bases between. Germline CDR1 SEHNR, CDR2 FQNEAQ (reference sequence). This CDR3 has 15 amino acids. Authors' analysis steps: The authors estimated nucleated cell counts from reference gene primer amplification. Sequencing used immunoSEQ multiplex PCR; TCRdb keeps in-frame clones, though not all of them. From that table come the V and J calls and clone size; the DNA was used to work out D and trimming. The repertoire holds over 110,000 clones, under 90% seen once, with approximately 4% in the top ten. Assignments of participants to cohorts depended upon their own reported clinical history.

The V call is TRBV7-9, the J call TRBJ2-1; tentatively, D is TRBD2 (6 bases). Sequencing was carried out using PBMCs or T cells enriched from blood (not recorded which). The clonotype comes from a man aged 50-60 years in a cohort exposed to, infected with or recovered from COVID-19 (not recorded which). The CDR3: CASSPRGGLYNEQFF. CDR3 nucleotide sequence: TGTGCCAGCAGCCCCCGTGGGGGACTCTACAATGAGCAGTTCTTC.